Below, 26 T cell receptor beta chains from the same sample are listed, as sequenced in a study of cytomegalovirus exposure and HLA in healthy donors. PCR primers comprised 60 Vbeta and 13 Jbeta primers. The assay was immunoSEQ multiplex PCR, and TCRdb's table has in-frame clones only and misses some. The sample table sets out roughly 72,000 clones. The sequencing input was PBMCs. The origin of the receptors is a man between 18 and 29 years old in good health and CMV-seropositive.

V gene TRBV18 combines with J gene TRBJ1-2; 7 bases align to TRBD1. After removal of 3 bases from V and 1 base from J, the junction contained 5 bases not matched to a gene. Germline V gene data show CDR1 as KGHSH and CDR2 as LQKENI. The CDR3 runs 15 residues. The CDR3 reads CASSPGTASNYGYTF. The DNA for the CDR3 is TGTGCCAGCTCACCCGGGACAGCGAGTAACTATGGCTACACCTTC.

The DNA for the CDR3 is TGTGCCAGCACCCCCGACAGTGACACCGGGGAGCTGTTTTTT. Translated: CASTPDSDTGELFF. The rearrangement uses TRBV6-4 and TRBJ2-2; TRBD1 is a possible D gene (5 bases). The V end was cut by 7 bases, the J end by 3 bases, with 12 bases between. The V gene's germline CDR1 is MRHNA and CDR2 SNTAGT. This CDR3 spans 14 amino acids.

As regards this clone: The same CDR3 can be traced to other DNA sequences in this sample. The chain uses TRBV18 and TRBJ2-7; 11 bases fit TRBD1. CDR3 length equals 17 residues. CDR1 is KGHSH and CDR2 is LQKENI in the germline V gene. With 3 bases clipped from V and 2 bases from J, the junction kept 9 bases outside the gene matches. CDR3 nucleotides: TGTGCCAGCTCACCGCCCCGGACAGGGGGCGCCCCCTACGAGCAGTACTTC. It encodes CASSPPRTGGAPYEQYF.

V usage is TRBV7-9 and J usage is TRBJ2-7; TRBD2 matches 7 bases. V shed 1 base, J shed 4 bases, and the junction held 7 bases outside the gene matches. The V gene's germline CDR1 is SEHNR and CDR2 FQNEAQ (reference sequence). The CDR3 spans 15 residues. CDR3 bases: TGTGCCAGCAGCTTAGTGGGAGGGTATCCATACGAGCAGTACTTC. It is translated as CASSLVGGYPYEQYF.

A word on this clone: The germline gene is not matched at one end of the junction; a read error may be the cause. Other DNA sequences in the same sample also yield this CDR3. The rearrangement joins TRBV4-1 to TRBJ1-1; D remains unclear. CDR3 length: 14 amino acids. Germline V CDR1 and CDR2: MGHRA, YSYEKL. CDR3 region: CASSQTSLVDEAFF. The CDR3 coding sequence is TGCGCCAGCAGCCAGACTTCCCTAGTGGATGAAGCCTTCTTT.

This sequence joins TRBV5-8 and TRBJ2-5; D ambiguous. The CDR3 length is 11 residues. V was shortened by 2 bases and J by 4 bases, with 3 bases between the two germline ends. Germline V lookup: CDR1 SGHTS, CDR2 YDEGEE. The CDR3 DNA is TGTGCCAGCAGCTTCGGAGAGACCCAGTACTTC. The encoded protein is CASSFGETQYF.

The chain couples TRBV5-1 to TRBJ2-5; no definite D call. The V end lost 1 base, the J end lost 5 bases, and 6 bases lay between the germline ends. The CDR3 totals 12 residues. Per germline, CDR1 SGHRS and CDR2 YFSETQ. CDR3: CASSLSGETQYF. CDR3 nucleotide sequence: TGCGCCAGCAGCTTGTCCGGGGAGACCCAGTACTTC.

Turning to this clone: The junction does not match germline at one end; this may be a read error. In the same sample, other DNA sequences code for this CDR3. This rearrangement joins TRBV6-5 to TRBJ1-1; 8 bases are shared with TRBD1. The CDR3 has 15 amino acids. Germline V gives CDR1 MNHEY, CDR2 SVGAGI. The CDR3, as DNA: TGCGCCAGCAGTGCGCAGGGGGCCGGGAACACTGAAGCTTTCTTT. It specifies CASSAQGAGNTEAFF.

The V call is TRBV28, the J call TRBJ2-7; 7 nucleotides align to TRBD1. The germline V gene has CDR1 MDHEN and CDR2 SYDVKM. This CDR3 spans 13 amino acids. Trimming at V came to 8 bases and at J to 3 bases, leaving 7 bases not matched to a gene. CDR3 protein: CASGTGAYYEQYF. DNA for the CDR3: TGTGCCAGCGGTACAGGGGCTTACTACGAGCAGTACTTC.

This chain links TRBV25-1 with TRBJ2-7; D gene unclear. CDR1 and CDR2 from the germline V gene are MGHDK and SYGVNS. V lost 0 bases, J lost 12 bases, and 21 bases lay in between. CDR3 length: 15 residues. DNA of the CDR3: TGTGCCAGCAGTGAATACCTGGCTGGGCCGGTTAAGGTGTACTTC. Its protein is CASSEYLAGPVKVYF.

The J gene is TRBJ1-5, the V gene TRBV9; no reliable D call. CDR3 length: 13 residues. Germline lookup yields CDR1 SGDLS and CDR2 YYNGEE. V lost 1 base and J lost 1, with 3 bases in between. The CDR3 DNA is TGTGCCAGCAGCGTATCGAGCAATCAGCCCCAGCATTTT. The encoded protein is CASSVSSNQPQHF.

The chain employs TRBV29-1 and TRBJ2-3; 10 bases align to TRBD2. V shed 1 base, J shed 6 bases, and the junction held 7 bases outside the gene matches. Germline values: CDR1 SQVTM, CDR2 ANQGSEA. The CDR3 is 15 amino acids. CDR3 sequence reads: CSVEGPSGRRDTQYF. The CDR3 coding sequence is TGCAGCGTTGAAGGTCCTAGCGGGAGACGGGATACGCAGTATTTT.

The chain recombines TRBV19 with TRBJ1-1; D may be TRBD1 (5 bases). The V and J ends lost 4 bases and 2 bases respectively, with 14 bases between them. Germline CDR1 is LNHDA and CDR2 is SQIVND (reference sequence). CDR3 size: 15 residues. CDR3 sequence reads: CASSKPSTENTEAFF. CDR3 nucleotides: TGTGCCAGTAGTAAACCCTCGACAGAAAACACTGAAGCTTTCTTT.

This chain uses TRBV19 with TRBJ1-1, with a tentative D call TRBD1 (5 bases). Germline CDR1 is LNHDA and CDR2 is SQIVND (reference sequence). The V and J ends lost 4 bases and 7 bases respectively, with 13 bases between them. This CDR3 has 13 amino acids. In DNA form, the CDR3 reads TGTGCCAGTAGTACGCTTCAGGGATTTGAAGCTTTCTTT. Translation: CASSTLQGFEAFF. Combining the CDR3 with reference TRBV19 and TRBJ1-1 gives the whole variable domain DGGITQSPKYLFRKEGQNVTLSCEQNLNHDAMYWYRQDPGQGLRLIYYSQIVNDFQKGDIAEGYSVSREKKESFPLTVTSAQKNPTAFYLCASSTLQGFEAFFGQGTRLTVV.

The chain has TRBV28 and TRBJ2-5; D possibly corresponds to TRBD2 (5 bases). Germline V gene lookup returns CDR1 MDHEN and CDR2 SYDVKM. CDR3 size: 16 residues. Trimming took off 3 bases at V and 1 base at J, with 15 bases between the two ends. The DNA of the CDR3 is TGTGCCAGCAGTTTGCTACTAGAAGGTCCCCAAGAGACCCAGTACTTC. This translates into CASSLLLEGPQETQYF.

The V call is TRBV2, the J call TRBJ2-7; TRBD2 matches 13 bases. Germline trimming cut 1 base from V and 2 bases from J; bases unmatched to any gene: 2. Germline V lookup: CDR1 SNHLY, CDR2 FYNNEI. This CDR3 is built from 16 residues. The CDR3 protein is CASSEVLAGGPYEQYF. The CDR3 bases are TGTGCCAGCAGTGAAGTACTAGCGGGAGGGCCCTACGAGCAGTACTTC. Drawing the rest from reference TRBV2 and TRBJ2-7, the complete variable domain is EPEVTQTPSHQVTQMGQEVILRCVPISNHLYFYWYRQILGQKVEFLVSFYNNEISEKSEIFDDQFSVERPDGSNFTLKIRSTKLEDSAMYFCASSEVLAGGPYEQYFGPGTRLTVT.

The gene calls are TRBV11-2 and TRBJ2-1, with D possibly matching TRBD2 (6 bases). Germline assignment: CDR1 SGHAT and CDR2 FQNNGV. V was pared by 6 bases and J by 4 bases, with 19 bases between. The length of the CDR3 is 16 residues. The CDR3 spells CASRDFRSRGYNEQFF. Here the CDR3 DNA reads TGTGCCAGCAGGGATTTCAGGAGTCGGGGGTACAATGAGCAGTTCTTC. The full variable domain, rest sourced from reference TRBV11-2 and TRBJ2-1, is EAGVAQSPRYKIIEKRQSVAFWCNPISGHATLYWYQQILGQGPKLLIQFQNNGVVDDSQLPKDRFSAERLKGVDSTLKIQPAKLEDSAVYLCASRDFRSRGYNEQFFGPGTRLTVL.

This rearrangement joins TRBV10-2 to TRBJ2-7, with 9 bases that match TRBD1. The V segment lost 7 bases and the J segment 5 bases; nucleotides outside the gene matches: 9. The CDR3 covers 14 residues. Germline V gene sequence: CDR1 WSHSY, CDR2 SAAADI. The DNA for the CDR3 is TGCGCCAGCACAGGCTCGACAGGGGGTAACGAGCAGTACTTC. Its protein product is CASTGSTGGNEQYF.

The V gene is TRBV13, the J gene TRBJ2-1, with 11 bases identical to TRBD2. The length of the CDR3 is 16 residues. Germline-derived CDR1 and CDR2 are PRHDT and FYEKMQ (reference sequence). V shed 0 bases, J shed 5 bases, and the junction held 3 bases outside the gene matches. The CDR3 DNA follows: TGTGCCAGCAGCTTAGGGACTAGCGGGGTGAACAATGAGCAGTTCTTC. It encodes CASSLGTSGVNNEQFF.

The V gene is TRBV7-8, the J gene TRBJ1-6; D gene unclear. CDR1 and CDR2 from the germline V gene are SGHVS and FQNEAQ. The V end was cut by 1 base, the J end by 7 bases, with 8 bases between. The CDR3 runs to 14 residues. CDR3 protein: CASSLVAGNSPLHF. The CDR3 DNA is TGTGCCAGCAGCTTAGTTGCGGGAAATTCACCCCTCCACTTT.

The chain is built from TRBV15 and TRBJ2-1, with 12 bases identical to TRBD2. Germline assignment: CDR1 LNHNV and CDR2 YYDKDF (reference sequence). V shed 2 bases and J 7 bases; nucleotides not matched to a gene: 6. This CDR3 region has 16 residues. The chain's CDR3 is CATSRLAGGQWNEQFF. The CDR3 bases are TGTGCCACCAGCAGACTAGCGGGGGGGCAATGGAATGAGCAGTTCTTC.

The chain combines TRBV4-1 with TRBJ2-5; 7 bases align to TRBD1. TRBJ2-7 matches the DNA end more closely, so the J call is doubtful. Looked up from germline, CDR1 is MGHRA and CDR2 is YSYEKL. This CDR3 is 15 amino acids long. CDR3 nucleotides: TGCGCCAGCAGCCCCCTGACTAACAGGGGCGGCGAGCAGTACTTC. Its protein product is CASSPLTNRGGEQYF.

The chain combines TRBV5-4 with TRBJ2-3, with TRBD1 matching 7 bases. With 9 bases clipped from V and 2 bases from J, the junction kept 6 bases outside the gene matches. Germline values: CDR1 SGHNT, CDR2 YYREEE (reference sequence). CDR3 length: 13 residues. The CDR3 protein is CATAGGSTDTQYF. CDR3 DNA sequence: TGTGCCACCGCAGGGGGTTCCACAGATACGCAGTATTTT.

The chain carries TRBV6-1 and TRBJ2-2, with 10 bases identical to TRBD2. The CDR3 covers 15 residues. Germline V lookup: CDR1 MNHNS, CDR2 SASEGT. Trimming took 7 bases from V and 5 from J; bases not matched to a gene: 7. The CDR3 protein is CASNGLAGETGELFF. The CDR3 DNA reads as TGTGCCAGCAATGGCCTAGCGGGGGAGACCGGGGAGCTGTTTTTT.

The gene calls are TRBV29-1 and TRBJ1-5; D possibly corresponds to TRBD1 (6 bases). The germline gives CDR1 SQVTM, CDR2 ANQGSEA. The CDR3 sequence is 12 residues long. The germline V and J ends were trimmed by 4 bases and 2 bases, with 6 bases remaining between them. CDR3 sequence (DNA): TGCAGCGTTGGACAGGGCAATCAGCCCCAGCATTTT. Protein: CSVGQGNQPQHF.

The chain has TRBV4-2 and TRBJ1-6; 9 positions match TRBD1. CDR3 length equals 14 residues. CDR1 is LGHNA and CDR2 is YNFKEQ in the germline V gene. Trimming took 3 bases from V and 10 from J; bases not matched to a gene: 4. The CDR3 spells CASSHGTGNSPLHF. The DNA for the CDR3 is TGTGCCAGCAGCCACGGGACAGGGAACTCACCCCTCCACTTT.